The 19 T cell receptor beta chains reported below all come from one sample, sequenced in a study of synovial regulatory T cells in juvenile arthritis. TCRdb's copy holds only in-frame clones and misses some; the assay was immunoSEQ multiplex PCR. The table counts about 9,500 clones; about 1.9% lies in the top ten. The sequenced sample was Treg cells from blood. The sample's subset: remaining (HLA-DR-negative) circulating blood Treg cells. The origin of the receptors is a donor aged 2-30 years with juvenile idiopathic arthritis.

This chain links TRBV5-4 with TRBJ2-2. The germline gives CDR1 SGHNT, CDR2 YYREEE (reference sequence). This CDR3 comprises 18 residues. The DNA is not on file. The CDR3 is CASSFRYLGTANTGELFF.

The gene calls are TRBV7-6 and TRBJ1-5. CDR1 and CDR2 from the germline V gene are SGHVS and FNYEAQ. The CDR3 contains 16 residues. No DNA sequence was recorded. CDR3 region: CASSRGPGEGNQPQHF.

This sequence joins TRBV2 and TRBJ2-7. Germline CDR1 reads SNHLY; CDR2 reads FYNNEI. The CDR3 spans 15 residues. There is no recorded DNA. CDR3 in amino acids: CASSAGTASSYEQYF.

This chain joins TRBV28 and TRBJ1-5; TCRdb's D gene call, TRBD1, goes unchecked for lack of DNA. The germline CDR1 and CDR2 sequences are MDHEN and SYDVKM. The CDR3 has 15 amino acids. Only the protein is on record. The CDR3 here is CASSTGTAVNQPQHF.

V usage is TRBV18 and J usage is TRBJ2-1; the D call from TCRdb, TRBD2, cannot be confirmed without DNA. This CDR3 region has 16 residues. No nucleotide data were recorded. The germline V gene has CDR1 KGHSH and CDR2 LQKENI. CDR3 sequence: CASSPSLSGGLNEQFF.

V and J are TRBV2 and TRBJ1-5. The CDR3 totals 13 residues. Only the protein sequence is given. Per the germline V gene, CDR1 is SNHLY and CDR2 is FYNNEI. The CDR3: CASRRQGPGAQHF.

The gene calls are TRBV4-3 and TRBJ1-5; with no DNA, the TCRdb D assignment of TRBD1 cannot be verified. CDR1 and CDR2 from the germline V gene are LGHNA and YSLEER. This CDR3 is built from 15 residues. No DNA sequence is on record. The CDR3 loop is CASSQERGRFQPQHF.

V gene TRBV4-1 combines with J gene TRBJ2-2; with no DNA, the TCRdb D assignment of TRBD2 cannot be verified. The CDR3 covers 18 residues. The coding DNA is unavailable. CDR1 is MGHRA and CDR2 is YSYEKL in the germline V gene. CDR3: CASSHFRGASGTSGELFF.

The chain combines TRBV19 with TRBJ1-2; lacking DNA, the TRBD1 call made by TCRdb goes unchecked. The CDR3 runs 15 residues. Only the protein sequence is given. The V gene's germline CDR1 is LNHDA and CDR2 SQIVND (reference sequence). The CDR3 reads CASSTWDRMNYGYTF.

The V call is TRBV5-1, the J call TRBJ1-6; TCRdb reports TRBD1, a call that lacks DNA to check it against. In germline, CDR1 is SGHRS, CDR2 YFSETQ. This CDR3 has 16 amino acids. No nucleotide data were recorded. CDR3 sequence reads: CASSPWMGSYNSPLHF.

CDR3 sequence: CASSLGTGQPQHF. This sequence joins TRBV7-2 and TRBJ1-5. The germline CDR1 and CDR2 sequences are SGHTA and FQGNSA. The CDR3 is made up of 13 amino acids. There is no recorded DNA.

The chain uses TRBV30 and TRBJ1-1. From germline, CDR1 is GTSNPN and CDR2 SVGIG (reference sequence). The CDR3 loop spans 11 amino acids. The DNA is unrecorded. The CDR3 reads CAWSARQEAFF. The full variable domain, in which reference TRBV30 and TRBJ1-1 provide the parts outside the CDR3, is SQTIHQWPATLVQPVGSPLSLECTVEGTSNPNLYWYRQAAGRGLQLLFYSVGIGQISSEVPQNLSASRPQDRQFILSSKKLLLSDSGFYLCAWSARQEAFFGQGTRLTVV.

J is TRBJ1-2 and V is TRBV5-4; TCRdb names TRBD1, which stays unverified in the absence of DNA. The length of the CDR3 is 14 residues. No DNA is given. CDR1 is SGHNT and CDR2 is YYREEE in the germline V gene (reference sequence). The CDR3: CASSFLGASYGYTF.

The chain is built from TRBV2 and TRBJ2-7; no DNA is available, so the TRBD2 call from TCRdb remains unchecked. CDR1 and CDR2 from the germline V gene are SNHLY and FYNNEI. The CDR3 loop spans 15 amino acids. No DNA is recorded. The CDR3 loop reads CASSPRTSGAYEQYF.

The chain joins TRBV28 to TRBJ2-6; no DNA is available, so the TRBD2 call from TCRdb remains unchecked. CDR1 MDHEN and CDR2 SYDVKM come from the germline V gene. This CDR3 comprises 15 residues. The protein alone is recorded here. The CDR3 loop reads CASSFGGLGANVLTF.

The chain is built from TRBV5-1 and TRBJ2-7; TCRdb returns TRBD2, unconfirmable since there is no DNA. Germline V CDR1 and CDR2: SGHRS, YFSETQ. This CDR3 is 15 amino acids long. No DNA is listed. This CDR3 reads CASSLRSGGAYEQYF.

This clone ranks as medium-sized (0.01 to 0.1%) in terms of frequency. CDR3 region: CASSIGLGVFYSPLHF. This sequence joins TRBV19 and TRBJ1-6. Per the germline V gene, CDR1 is LNHDA and CDR2 is SQIVND (reference sequence). The CDR3 runs to 16 residues. No DNA sequence is on record.

The genes are TRBV7-2 and TRBJ2-7; the TRBD1 assignment by TCRdb is unverifiable without DNA. Germline assignment: CDR1 SGHTA and CDR2 FQGNSA. The CDR3 totals 15 residues. No nucleotide data were recorded. The CDR3 loop reads CASSYGDRVSYEQYF.

According to its frequency, this clone is medium-sized. The rearrangement links TRBV10-3 to TRBJ2-2. Germline V CDR1 and CDR2: ENHRY, SYGVKD. There are 16 residues in the CDR3. A DNA sequence was not provided. CDR3 sequence: CAISVVVLGFGGELFF.